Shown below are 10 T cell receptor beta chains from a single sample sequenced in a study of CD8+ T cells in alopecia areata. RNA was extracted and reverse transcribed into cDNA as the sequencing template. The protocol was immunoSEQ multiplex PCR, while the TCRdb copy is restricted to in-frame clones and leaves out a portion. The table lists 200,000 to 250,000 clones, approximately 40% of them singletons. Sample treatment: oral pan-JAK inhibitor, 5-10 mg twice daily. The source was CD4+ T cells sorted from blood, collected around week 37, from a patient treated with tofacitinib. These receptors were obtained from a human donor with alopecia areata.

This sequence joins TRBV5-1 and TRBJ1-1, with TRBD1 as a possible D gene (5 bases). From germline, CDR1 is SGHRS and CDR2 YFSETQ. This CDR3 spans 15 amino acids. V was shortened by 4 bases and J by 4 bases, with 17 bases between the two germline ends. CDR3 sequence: CASSDPTGRGTEAFF. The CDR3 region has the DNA TGCGCCAGCAGCGACCCGACCGGGAGGGGCACTGAAGCTTTCTTT.

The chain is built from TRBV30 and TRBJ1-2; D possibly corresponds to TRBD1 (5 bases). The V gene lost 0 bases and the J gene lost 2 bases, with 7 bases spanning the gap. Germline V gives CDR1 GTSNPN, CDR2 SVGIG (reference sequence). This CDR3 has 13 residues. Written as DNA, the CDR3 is TGTGCCTGGAGTGTGGCAGGGAACTATGGCTACACCTTC. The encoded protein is CAWSVAGNYGYTF.

The CDR3 DNA follows: TGTGCCAGCAGCGTAGGTACCCCCGGAACTGAAGCTTTCTTT. Translating it yields CASSVGTPGTEAFF. The rearrangement links TRBV9 to TRBJ1-1; D gene unclear. The CDR3 contains 14 residues. V was pared by 0 bases and J by 5 bases, with 11 bases between. Germline V gene lookup returns CDR1 SGDLS and CDR2 YYNGEE.

CDR3 residues: CSVGGQGGVWETQYF. Here the CDR3 DNA reads TGCAGCGTTGGCGGACAGGGAGGGGTGTGGGAGACCCAGTACTTC. J is TRBJ2-5 and V is TRBV29-1; tentatively, D is TRBD1 (8 bases). Per germline, CDR1 SQVTM and CDR2 ANQGSEA. V dropped 4 bases and J dropped 5 bases, with 20 bases sitting between them. The CDR3 is made up of 15 amino acids. The full variable domain, completed using reference TRBV29-1 and TRBJ2-5, is SAVISQKPSRDICQRGTSLTIQCQVDSQVTMMFWYRQQPGQSLTLIATANQGSEATYESGFVIDKFPISRPNLTFSTLTVSNMSPEDSSIYLCSVGGQGGVWETQYFGPGTRLLVL.

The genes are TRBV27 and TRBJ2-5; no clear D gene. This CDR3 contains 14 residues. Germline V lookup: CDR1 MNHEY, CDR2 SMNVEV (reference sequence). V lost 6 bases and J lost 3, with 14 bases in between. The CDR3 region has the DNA TGTGCCAGCAGCTCTCTTTATAGGGAAGAGACCCAGTACTTC. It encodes CASSSLYREETQYF.

Here the CDR3 DNA reads TGTGCCAGCAGCTTCTTAGACAGGGACTACGAGCAGTACTTC. Protein sequence: CASSFLDRDYEQYF. The chain employs TRBV7-9 and TRBJ2-7; 7 nucleotides agree with TRBD1. V lost 3 bases, J lost 3 bases, and 5 bases stayed unmatched. Looked up from germline, CDR1 is SEHNR and CDR2 is FQNEAQ (reference sequence). The CDR3 contains 14 residues.

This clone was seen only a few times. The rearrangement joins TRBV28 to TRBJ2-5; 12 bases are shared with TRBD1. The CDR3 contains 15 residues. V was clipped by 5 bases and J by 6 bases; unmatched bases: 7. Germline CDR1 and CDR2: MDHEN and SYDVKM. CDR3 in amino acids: CASSIGTGGVKTQYF. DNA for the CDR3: TGTGCCAGCAGTATCGGGACAGGGGGCGTAAAGACCCAGTACTTC.

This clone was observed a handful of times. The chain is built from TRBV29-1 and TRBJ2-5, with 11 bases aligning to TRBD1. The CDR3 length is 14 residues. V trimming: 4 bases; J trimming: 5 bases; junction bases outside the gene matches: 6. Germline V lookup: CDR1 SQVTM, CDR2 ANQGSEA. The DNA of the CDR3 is TGCAGCGTTGGGGACAGGGGGAATTGGGAGACCCAGTACTTC. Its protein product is CSVGDRGNWETQYF.

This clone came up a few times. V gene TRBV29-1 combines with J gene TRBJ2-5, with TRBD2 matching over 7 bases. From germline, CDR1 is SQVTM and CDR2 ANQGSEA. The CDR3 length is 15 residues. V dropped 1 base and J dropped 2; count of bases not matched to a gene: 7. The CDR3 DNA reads TGCAGCGTTGAAGGCCTAGCGGAGCCGCAAGAGACCCAGTACTTC. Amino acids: CSVEGLAEPQETQYF.

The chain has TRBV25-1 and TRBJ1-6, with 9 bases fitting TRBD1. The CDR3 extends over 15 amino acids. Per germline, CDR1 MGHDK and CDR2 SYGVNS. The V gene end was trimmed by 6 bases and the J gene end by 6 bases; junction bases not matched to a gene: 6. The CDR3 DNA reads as TGTGCCAGCAGCCTCACGACAGGGGGTAATTCACCCCTCCACTTT. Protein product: CASSLTTGGNSPLHF. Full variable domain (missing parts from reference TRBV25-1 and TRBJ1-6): EADIYQTPRYLVIGTGKKITLECSQTMGHDKMYWYQQDPGMELHLIHYSYGVNSTEKGDLSSESTVSRIRTEHFPLTLESARPSHTSQYLCASSLTTGGNSPLHFGNGTRLTVT.